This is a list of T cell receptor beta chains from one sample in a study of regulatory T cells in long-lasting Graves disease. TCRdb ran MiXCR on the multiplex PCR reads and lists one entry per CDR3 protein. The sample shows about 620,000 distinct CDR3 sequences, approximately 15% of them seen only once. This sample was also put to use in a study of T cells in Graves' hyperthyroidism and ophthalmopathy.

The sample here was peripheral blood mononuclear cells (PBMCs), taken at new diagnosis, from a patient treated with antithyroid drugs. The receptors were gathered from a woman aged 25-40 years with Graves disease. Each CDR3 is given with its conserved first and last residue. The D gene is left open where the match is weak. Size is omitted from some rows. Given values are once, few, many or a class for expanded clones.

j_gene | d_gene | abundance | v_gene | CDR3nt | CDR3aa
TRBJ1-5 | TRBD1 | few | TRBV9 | TGTGCCAGCAGCGTGACAGGGGATAGCAATCAGCCCCAGCATTTT | CASSVTGDSNQPQHF
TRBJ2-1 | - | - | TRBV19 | TGTGCCAGTAGTTTGTTATTTATTTCGAGCGGAATGTCGTATGAGCAGTTCTTC | CASSLLFISSGMSYEQFF
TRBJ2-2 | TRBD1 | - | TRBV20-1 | TGCAGTGCTAAAAGGGGGCTCTTAGCCGGGGAGCTGTTTTTT | CSAKRGLLAGELFF
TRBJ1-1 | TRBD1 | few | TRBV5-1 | TGCGCCAGCAGCTCTCAGGGACAGGGGTTTGGGAACACTGAAGCTTTCTTT | CASSSQGQGFGNTEAFF
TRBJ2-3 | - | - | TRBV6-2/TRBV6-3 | TGTGCCAGCAGTAACTCCGGGTCCTTTACCGATACGCAGTATTTT | CASSNSGSFTDTQYF
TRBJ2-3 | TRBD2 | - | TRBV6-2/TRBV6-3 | TGTGCCGGGGGGGTAGCAGATACGCAGTATTTT | CAGGVADTQYF
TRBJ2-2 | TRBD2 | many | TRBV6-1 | TGTGCCAGCAGTGAAATGGCTAGCGGCGGGGAGCTGTTTTTT | CASSEMASGGELFF
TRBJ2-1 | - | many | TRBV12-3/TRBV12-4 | TGTGCCAGCACCATCTACGAGGGGGGCCCCTACAATGAGCAGTTCTTC | CASTIYEGGPYNEQFF
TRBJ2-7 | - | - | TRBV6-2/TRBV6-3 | TGTGCCAGCAGTTCCTGGGACGAGCAGTACTTC | CASSSWDEQYF
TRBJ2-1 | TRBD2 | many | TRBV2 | TGTGCCACACAGCGGGAGGCTAGTAATGAGCAGTTCTTC | CATQREASNEQFF
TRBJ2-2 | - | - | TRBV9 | TGTGCCAGCAGCGTCCAGCAGGATCCGAACACCGGGGAGCTGTTTTTT | CASSVQQDPNTGELFF
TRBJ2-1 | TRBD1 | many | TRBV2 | TGTGCCAGCAGGGACGAACAGGGGATCTTCAATGAGCAGTTCTTC | CASRDEQGIFNEQFF
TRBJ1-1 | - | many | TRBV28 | TGTGCCAGCAGTTTAGGATACAGGAGGGCTTTCTTT | CASSLGYRRAFF
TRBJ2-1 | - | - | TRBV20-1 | TGCAGTGCTAGAGACTCCCCGAATGAGCAGTTCTTC | CSARDSPNEQFF
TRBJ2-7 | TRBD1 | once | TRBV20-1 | TGCAGCTTTGACAGGGGGTCATCCTACGAGCAGTACTTC | CSFDRGSSYEQYF
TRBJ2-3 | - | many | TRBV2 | TGTGCCAGCAGTCTACTAGCTGTTAGCACAGATACGCAGTATTTT | CASSLLAVSTDTQYF
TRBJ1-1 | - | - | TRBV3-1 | TGTGCCAGCAGCGGCGCCGCAAGCGGGGCTTTCTTT | CASSGAASGAFF
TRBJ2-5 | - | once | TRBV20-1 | TGCAGTGCTAGAGCGAAAGGGAGGCGTCGGGAGACCCAGTACTTC | CSARAKGRRRETQYF
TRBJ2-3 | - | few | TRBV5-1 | TGCGCCAGCAGCATCTCCGGGTTCACAGATACGCAGTATTTT | CASSISGFTDTQYF
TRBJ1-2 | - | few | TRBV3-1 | TGTGCCAGCAGCCAAGCGGGACTCCTTTATGGCTACACCTTC | CASSQAGLLYGYTF
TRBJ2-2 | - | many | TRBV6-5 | TGTGCCAGCAGTTACTCGGTCGTTGCGAACACCGGGGAGCTGTTTTTT | CASSYSVVANTGELFF
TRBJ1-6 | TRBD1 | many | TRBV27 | TGTGCCAGCAGTTTTCGCACCGGGACAGGGTCTTCACCCCTCCACTTT | CASSFRTGTGSSPLHF
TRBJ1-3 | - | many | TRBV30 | TGTGCCTGGAGCTGGACGAACTCTGGAAACACCATATATTTT | CAWSWTNSGNTIYF
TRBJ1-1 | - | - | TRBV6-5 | TGTGCCAGCAGTTACTCGGGACACCTGAACACTGAAGCTTTCTTT | CASSYSGHLNTEAFF
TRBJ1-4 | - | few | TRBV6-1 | TGTGCCAGCAGTCCAGGTTTCGGGGGCGCTAATGAAAAACTGTTTTTT | CASSPGFGGANEKLFF
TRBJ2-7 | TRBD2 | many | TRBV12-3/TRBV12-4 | TGTGCCAGCAGTAACAAGAAGCGGGAGCCCTCCGAGCAGTACTTC | CASSNKKREPSEQYF
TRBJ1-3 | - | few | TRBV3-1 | TGTGCCAGCAGCCGGGAGGGTAGCGCTGGAAACACCATATATTTT | CASSREGSAGNTIYF
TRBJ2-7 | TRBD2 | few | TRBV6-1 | TGTGCCAGCAGGGGTACTAGCGGGGTCACCTACGAGCAGTACTTC | CASRGTSGVTYEQYF
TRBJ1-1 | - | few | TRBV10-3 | TGTGCCATCAGTGAGTCTCTCTTCCGGAGGAGAGAATTCGCTTTCTTT | CAISESLFRRREFAFF
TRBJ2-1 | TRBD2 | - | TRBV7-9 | TGTGCCAGCAGCTTGGCCGGGACTAGCAAGGAGCAGTTCTTC | CASSLAGTSKEQFF
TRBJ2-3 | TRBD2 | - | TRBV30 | TGTGCCTGGAGTCCCCTTAGCGGGAGTCGGACAGATACGCAGTATTTT | CAWSPLSGSRTDTQYF
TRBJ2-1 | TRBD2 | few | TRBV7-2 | TGTGCCAGCAGCTTAGACCCACCGACTAGCGGGATACCTAATCCGGGGTTCTTC | CASSLDPPTSGIPNPGFF
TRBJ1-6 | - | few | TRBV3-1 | TGTGCCAGCAGCCAAGGCAGTGGTACTTCACCCCTCCACTTT | CASSQGSGTSPLHF
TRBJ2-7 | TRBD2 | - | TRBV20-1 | TGCAGTGCTAGAGATAGCCTAGCGGAGAGAACCTACGAGCAGTACTTC | CSARDSLAERTYEQYF
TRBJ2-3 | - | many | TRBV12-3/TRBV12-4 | TGTGCCAGCAGTAAAAGTTGGGGAGCAGATACGCAGTATTTT | CASSKSWGADTQYF
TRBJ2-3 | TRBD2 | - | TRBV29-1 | TGCAGCGTTCCCACTAGCGGGACTATAAGCGATACGCAGTATTTT | CSVPTSGTISDTQYF
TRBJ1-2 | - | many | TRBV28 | TGTGCCAGCAGTGGGACTGATCCCTCTAACTATGGCTACACCTTC | CASSGTDPSNYGYTF
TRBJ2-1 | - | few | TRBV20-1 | TGCAGTGCTAGGGACTTTATTGGGGGCGCGTACAATGAGCAGTTCTTC | CSARDFIGGAYNEQFF
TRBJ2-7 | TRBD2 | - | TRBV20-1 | TGCAGTGCTAGAATAGGGACTACGGGTGAGCAGTACTTC | CSARIGTTGEQYF
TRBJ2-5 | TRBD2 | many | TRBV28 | TGTGCCAGCCAAGAATCCGGGACTAGCACCCGGGAGACCCAGTACTTC | CASQESGTSTRETQYF
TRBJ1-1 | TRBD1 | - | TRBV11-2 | TGTGCCAGCAGCCCCGACAGGGGACGGAACACTGAAGCTTTCTTT | CASSPDRGRNTEAFF
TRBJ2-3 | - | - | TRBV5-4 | TGTGCCAGCAGCCCCGGTCGAGCGGGCTACACAGATACGCAGTATTTT | CASSPGRAGYTDTQYF
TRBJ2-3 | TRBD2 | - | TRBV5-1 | TGCGCCAGCAGCCTTCCGGGACTAGCGGGGTACACAGATACGCAGTATTTT | CASSLPGLAGYTDTQYF
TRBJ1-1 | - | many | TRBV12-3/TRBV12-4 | TGTGCCAGCAGTTTAGGTATAGGAATGAACACTGAAGCTTTCTTT | CASSLGIGMNTEAFF
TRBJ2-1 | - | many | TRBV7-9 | TGTGCCACCTCGGGGGAGGCGCCATACAATGAGCAGTTCTTC | CATSGEAPYNEQFF